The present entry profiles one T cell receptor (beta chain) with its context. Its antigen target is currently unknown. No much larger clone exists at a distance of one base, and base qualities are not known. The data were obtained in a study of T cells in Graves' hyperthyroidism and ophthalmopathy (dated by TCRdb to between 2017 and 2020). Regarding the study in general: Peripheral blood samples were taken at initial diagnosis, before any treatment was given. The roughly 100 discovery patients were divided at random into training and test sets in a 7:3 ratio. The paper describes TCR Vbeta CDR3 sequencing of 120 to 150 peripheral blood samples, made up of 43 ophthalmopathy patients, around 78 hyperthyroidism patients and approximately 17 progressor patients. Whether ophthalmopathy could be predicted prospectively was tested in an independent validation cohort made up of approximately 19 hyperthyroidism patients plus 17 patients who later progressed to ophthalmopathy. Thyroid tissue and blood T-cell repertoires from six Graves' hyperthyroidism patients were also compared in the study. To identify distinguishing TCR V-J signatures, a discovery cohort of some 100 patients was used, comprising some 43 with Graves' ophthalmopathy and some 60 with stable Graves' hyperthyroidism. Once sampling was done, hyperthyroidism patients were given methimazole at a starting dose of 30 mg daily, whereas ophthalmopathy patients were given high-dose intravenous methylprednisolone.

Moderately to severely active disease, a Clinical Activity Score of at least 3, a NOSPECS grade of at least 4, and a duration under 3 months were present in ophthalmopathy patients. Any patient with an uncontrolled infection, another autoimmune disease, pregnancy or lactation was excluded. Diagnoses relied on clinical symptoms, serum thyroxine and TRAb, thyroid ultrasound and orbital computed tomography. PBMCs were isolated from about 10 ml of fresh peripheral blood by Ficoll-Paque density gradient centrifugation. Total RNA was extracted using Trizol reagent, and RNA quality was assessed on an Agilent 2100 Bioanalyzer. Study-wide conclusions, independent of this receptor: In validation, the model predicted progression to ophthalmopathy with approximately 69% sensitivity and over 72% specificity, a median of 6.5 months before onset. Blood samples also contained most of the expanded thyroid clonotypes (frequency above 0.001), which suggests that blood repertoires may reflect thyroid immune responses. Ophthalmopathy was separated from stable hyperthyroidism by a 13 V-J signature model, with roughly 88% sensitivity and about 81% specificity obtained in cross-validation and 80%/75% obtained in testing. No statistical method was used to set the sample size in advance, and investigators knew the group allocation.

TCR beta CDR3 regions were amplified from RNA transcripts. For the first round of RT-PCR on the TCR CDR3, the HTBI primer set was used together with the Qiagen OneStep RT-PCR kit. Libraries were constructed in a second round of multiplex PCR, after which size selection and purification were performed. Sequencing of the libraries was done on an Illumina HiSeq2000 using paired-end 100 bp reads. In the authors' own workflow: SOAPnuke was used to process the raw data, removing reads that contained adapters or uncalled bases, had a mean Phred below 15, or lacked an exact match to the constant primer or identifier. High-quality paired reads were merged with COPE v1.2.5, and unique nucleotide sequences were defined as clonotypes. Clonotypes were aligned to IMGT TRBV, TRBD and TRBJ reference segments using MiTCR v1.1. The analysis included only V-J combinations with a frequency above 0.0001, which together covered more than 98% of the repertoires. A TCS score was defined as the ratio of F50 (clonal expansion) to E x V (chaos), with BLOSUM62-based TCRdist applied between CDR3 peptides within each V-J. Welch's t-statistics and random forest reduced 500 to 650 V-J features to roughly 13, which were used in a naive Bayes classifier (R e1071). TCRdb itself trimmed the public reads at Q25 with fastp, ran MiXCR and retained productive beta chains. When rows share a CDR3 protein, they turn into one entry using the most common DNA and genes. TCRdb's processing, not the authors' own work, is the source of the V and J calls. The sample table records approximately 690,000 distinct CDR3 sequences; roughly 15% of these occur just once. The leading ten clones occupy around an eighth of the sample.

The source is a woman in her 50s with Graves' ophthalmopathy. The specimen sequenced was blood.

The nucleotide sequence reads TGTGCCAGCAGTTTTCGGGAAACCACAGATACGCAGTATTTT. Its amino acids are CASSFRETTDTQYF. The chain is assembled from TRBV6-1 and TRBJ2-3; the D region possibly corresponds to TRBD2 (5 bases align). Reading the germline V gene gives CDR1 MNHNS and CDR2 SASEGT. Counted from cysteine to phenylalanine, this CDR3 has 14 amino acids. This entry keeps only the CDR3 DNA: 42 bases, framed from base 1. V is clipped by 5 bases and J by 2 bases, and the sequence between their germline boundaries is 11 bases long.